What follows is one T cell receptor beta chain and its context. Trimming pared 7 bases from V and 3 bases from J, leaving 7 bases between. The CDR3 runs to 11 residues. Germline lookup yields CDR1 SGDLS and CDR2 YYNGEE. The test was conducted at deep level. Replicate PCRs run on unsorted PBMC used around 330 ng DNA, which was 30,000 or so T cell genomes. Sequenced by immunoSEQ multiplex PCR; TCRdb stores in-frame clones only, minus some. The sample holds hundreds of thousands of clones, around 77% seen once. These data come from a study of shared clonotypes between healthy human individuals. Study context: The study enrolled a couple of women and three men aged 18 to 49.

The chain employs TRBV9 and TRBJ2-5; D not resolved. The sample comprised PBMCs. This clonotype originated in a woman in her thirties or forties in good health. Some clones in this sample may be carry-over from other donors' samples. This chain's CDR3 is CASGTKETQYF. The CDR3 bases are TGTGCCAGCGGAACGAAAGAGACCCAGTACTTC.